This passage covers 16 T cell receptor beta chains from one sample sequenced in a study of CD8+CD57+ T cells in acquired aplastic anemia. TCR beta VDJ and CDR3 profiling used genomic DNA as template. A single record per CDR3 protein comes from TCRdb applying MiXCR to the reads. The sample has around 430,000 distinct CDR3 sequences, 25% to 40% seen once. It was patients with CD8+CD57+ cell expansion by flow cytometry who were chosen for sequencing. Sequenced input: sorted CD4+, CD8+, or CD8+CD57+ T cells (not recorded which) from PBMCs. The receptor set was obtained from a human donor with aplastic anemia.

The CDR3 bases are TGTACCCCTGCGACAACGGGGGCCCGCTCTAGGCGTCGGCAGACCCAGTACTTC. It yields the protein CTPATTGARSRRRQTQYF. This chain joins TRBV10-3 and TRBJ2-5; D is perhaps TRBD1 or TRBD2 (6 bases each). Germline-derived CDR1 and CDR2 are ENHRY and SYGVKD. There are 18 residues in the CDR3.

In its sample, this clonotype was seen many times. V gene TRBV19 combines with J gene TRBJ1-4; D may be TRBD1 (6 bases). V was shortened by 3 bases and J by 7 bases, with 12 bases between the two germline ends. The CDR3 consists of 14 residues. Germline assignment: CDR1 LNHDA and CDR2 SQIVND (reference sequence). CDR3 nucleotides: TGTGCCAGTAGTATTCCGGGGGCTAGTGAAAAACTGTTTTTT. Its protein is CASSIPGASEKLFF.

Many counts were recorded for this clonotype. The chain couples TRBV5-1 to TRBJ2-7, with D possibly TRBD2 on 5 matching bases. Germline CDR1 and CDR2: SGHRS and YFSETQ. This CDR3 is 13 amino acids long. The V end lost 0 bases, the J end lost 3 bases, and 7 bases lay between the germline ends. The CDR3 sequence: CASSLAGIYEQYF. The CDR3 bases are TGCGCCAGCAGCTTGGCGGGGATCTACGAGCAGTACTTC. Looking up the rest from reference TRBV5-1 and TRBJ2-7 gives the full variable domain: KAGVTQTPRYLIKTRGQQVTLSCSPISGHRSVSWYQQTPGQGLQFLFEYFSETQRNKGNFPGRFSGRQFSNSRSEMNVSTLELGDSALYLCASSLAGIYEQYFGPGTRLTVT.

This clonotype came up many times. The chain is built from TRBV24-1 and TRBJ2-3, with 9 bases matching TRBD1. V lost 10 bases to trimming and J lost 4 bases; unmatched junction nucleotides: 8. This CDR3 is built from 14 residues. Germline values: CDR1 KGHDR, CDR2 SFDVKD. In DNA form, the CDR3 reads TGTGCCACAGAGGGACAGGGTGAGCCAGATACGCAGTATTTT. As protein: CATEGQGEPDTQYF.

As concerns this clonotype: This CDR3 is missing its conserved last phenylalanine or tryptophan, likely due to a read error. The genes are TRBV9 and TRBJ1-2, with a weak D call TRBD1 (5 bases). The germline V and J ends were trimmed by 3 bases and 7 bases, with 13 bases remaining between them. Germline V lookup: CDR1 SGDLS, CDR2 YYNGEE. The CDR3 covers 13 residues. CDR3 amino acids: CASSAHGGVGYTL. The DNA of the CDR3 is TGTGCCAGCAGCGCTCACGGGGGTGTTGGCTACACCCTC.

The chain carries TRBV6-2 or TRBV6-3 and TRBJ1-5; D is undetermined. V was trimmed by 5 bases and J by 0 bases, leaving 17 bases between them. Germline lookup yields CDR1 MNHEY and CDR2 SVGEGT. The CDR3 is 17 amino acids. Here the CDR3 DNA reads TGTGCCAGCAGTCCTTTCCGGCTACTCTATAGCAATCAGCCCCAGCATTTT. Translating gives CASSPFRLLYSNQPQHF.

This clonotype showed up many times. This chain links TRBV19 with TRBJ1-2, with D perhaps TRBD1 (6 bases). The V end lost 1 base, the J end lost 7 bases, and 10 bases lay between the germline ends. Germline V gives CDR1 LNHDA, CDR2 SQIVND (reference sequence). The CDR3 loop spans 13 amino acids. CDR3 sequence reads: CASSIAPTGGYTF. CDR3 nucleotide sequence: TGTGCCAGTAGTATAGCCCCGACAGGTGGCTACACCTTC.

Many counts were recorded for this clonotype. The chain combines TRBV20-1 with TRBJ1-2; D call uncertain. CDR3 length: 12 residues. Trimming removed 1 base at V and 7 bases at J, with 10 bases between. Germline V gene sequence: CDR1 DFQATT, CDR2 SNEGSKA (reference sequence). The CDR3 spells CSARVTLSGYTF. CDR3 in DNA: TGCAGTGCTAGAGTAACCTTATCTGGCTACACCTTC.

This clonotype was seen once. For the CDR3, the DNA is TGCAGTGCCAGCAGCCAAGGGAGGACACCCATTGGAGAGCAGTACTTC. Protein product: CSASSQGRTPIGEQYF. The rearrangement links TRBV20-1 to TRBJ2-7; tentatively, D is TRBD2 (6 bases). In germline, CDR1 is DFQATT, CDR2 SNEGSKA (reference sequence). Trimming stripped 6 bases from V and 7 bases from J, with 28 bases between. This CDR3 is built from 16 residues.

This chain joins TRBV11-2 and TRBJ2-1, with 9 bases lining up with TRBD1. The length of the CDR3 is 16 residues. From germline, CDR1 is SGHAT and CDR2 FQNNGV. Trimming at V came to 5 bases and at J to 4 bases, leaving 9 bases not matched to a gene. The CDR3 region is CASSPREGQGYNEQFF. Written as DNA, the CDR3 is TGTGCCAGCAGCCCCAGGGAGGGACAGGGATACAATGAGCAGTTCTTC.

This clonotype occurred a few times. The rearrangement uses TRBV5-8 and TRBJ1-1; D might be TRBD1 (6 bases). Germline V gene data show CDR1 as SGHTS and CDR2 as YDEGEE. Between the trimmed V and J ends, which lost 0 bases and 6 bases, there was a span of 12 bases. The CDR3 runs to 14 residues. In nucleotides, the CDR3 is TGTGCCAGCAGCTTGGAGGCAGGGGTTGCTGAAGCTTTCTTT. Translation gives CASSLEAGVAEAFF.

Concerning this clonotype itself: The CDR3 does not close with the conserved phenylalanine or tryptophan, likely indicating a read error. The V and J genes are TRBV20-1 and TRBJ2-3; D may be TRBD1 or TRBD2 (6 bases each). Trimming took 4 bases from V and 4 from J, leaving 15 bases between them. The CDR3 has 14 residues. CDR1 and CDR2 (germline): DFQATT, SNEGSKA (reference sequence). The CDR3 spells CSAIPGGGPDTQYL. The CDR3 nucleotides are TGCAGTGCTATCCCGGGTGGGGGGCCAGATACGCAGTATCTT.

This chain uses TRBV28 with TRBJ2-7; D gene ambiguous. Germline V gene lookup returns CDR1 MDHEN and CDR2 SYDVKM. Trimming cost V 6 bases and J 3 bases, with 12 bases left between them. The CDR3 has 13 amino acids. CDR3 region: CASRPTASYEQYF. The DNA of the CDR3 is TGTGCCAGCAGACCTACGGCGAGCTACGAGCAGTACTTC.

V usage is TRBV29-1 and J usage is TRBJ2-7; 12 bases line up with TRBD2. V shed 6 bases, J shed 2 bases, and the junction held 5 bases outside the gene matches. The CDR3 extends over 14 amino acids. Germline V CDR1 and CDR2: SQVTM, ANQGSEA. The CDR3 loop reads CSVRLAGGTYEQYF. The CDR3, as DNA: TGCAGCGTGCGTCTAGCGGGGGGGACCTACGAGCAGTACTTC.

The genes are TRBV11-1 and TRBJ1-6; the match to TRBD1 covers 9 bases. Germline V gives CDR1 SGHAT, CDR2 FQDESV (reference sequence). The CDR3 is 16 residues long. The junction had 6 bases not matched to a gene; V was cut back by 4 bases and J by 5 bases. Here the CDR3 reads CASSWRDREDNSPLHF. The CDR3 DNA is TGTGCCAGCAGCTGGAGGGACAGGGAAGATAATTCACCCCTCCACTTT.

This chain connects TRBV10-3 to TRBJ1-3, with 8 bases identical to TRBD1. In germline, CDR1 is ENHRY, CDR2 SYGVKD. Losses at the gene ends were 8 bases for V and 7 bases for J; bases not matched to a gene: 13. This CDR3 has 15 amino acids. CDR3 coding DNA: TGTGCCATCGGGTTGCAGGGACAGGAGGTGAACACCATATATTTT. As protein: CAIGLQGQEVNTIYF.